This T cell receptor beta chain derives from a study of blood T cell repertoires in COVID-19. On the study more broadly: Material from acute and convalescent COVID-19 was sourced from the United States, Italy and Spain.

Only in-frame clones appear in the TCRdb table, and some are missing; sequencing was by immunoSEQ multiplex PCR. Of fewer than 350,000 clones in the sample, 86% were seen once. This TCR was recovered from a woman aged 30 to 39 with COVID-19, enrolled during active disease. The sample comprised peripheral blood.

DNA of the CDR3: TGTGCCAGTAGCACCGGGACAGGGGTGCCAGAGACCCAGTACTTC. Its translation is CASSTGTGVPETQYF. The V gene is TRBV19, the J gene TRBJ2-5; 10 bases line up with TRBD1. Losses at the gene ends were 6 bases for V and 4 bases for J; bases not matched to a gene: 8. Germline CDR1 LNHDA, CDR2 SQIVND (reference sequence). The length of the CDR3 is 15 residues.